This record looks at one T cell receptor (beta chain) sequence and its context. This sample stems from a study of blood T cell repertoires in COVID-19. Per the authors' pipeline: Scientists estimated how many nucleated cells there were by amplifying reference gene primers. The method was immunoSEQ multiplex PCR; TCRdb's version includes in-frame clones alone and lacks a portion of them. V, J and clone size reflect that table, while D and trimming were determined from the DNA. This sample has approximately 230,000 clones, with over 75% found just once. This clonotype was sampled from a man aged 18 to 29 who had recovered from COVID-19. The sequenced sample was PBMCs or T cells enriched from blood (not recorded which).

CDR3 in amino acids: CAWSVTGFGYTF. The CDR3 nucleotides read TGTGCCTGGAGTGTTACAGGGTTTGGCTACACCTTC. The chain links TRBV30 to TRBJ1-2, with D possibly being TRBD1 (6 bases). Trimming pared 0 bases from V and 7 bases from J, leaving 9 bases between. This CDR3 spans 12 amino acids. Germline V gene sequence: CDR1 GTSNPN, CDR2 SVGIG (reference sequence).